Below, 11 T cell receptor beta chains from the same sample are listed, as sequenced in a study of blood T cell repertoires in COVID-19. Clones were read by immunoSEQ multiplex PCR, and TCRdb kept only the in-frame ones, dropping some. The sample contains more than 300,000 clones, 88% of which appear only once. Input material: PBMCs or T cells enriched from blood (not recorded which). Receptors were obtained from a woman under 30 who had recovered from COVID-19.

The chain recombines TRBV9 with TRBJ2-5; TRBD2 aligns across 12 bases. The CDR3 contains 21 residues. V shed 0 bases, J shed 2 bases, and the junction held 17 bases outside the gene matches. Germline values: CDR1 SGDLS, CDR2 YYNGEE. In DNA form, the CDR3 reads TGTGCCAGCAGCGTAGCTGCCGCTACTTTCGGACTAGCGGGGAGGCAAGAGACCCAGTACTTC. Protein product: CASSVAAATFGLAGRQETQYF.

The chain links TRBV6-2 or TRBV6-3 to TRBJ2-7; D is unresolved. The CDR3 sequence is 12 residues long. V lost 6 bases and J lost 2, with 8 bases in between. Germline V lookup: CDR1 MNHEY, CDR2 SVGEGT. For the CDR3, the DNA is TGTGCCAGCAGCCCCCGTCCCTACGAGCAGTACTTC. This encodes CASSPRPYEQYF.

The chain links TRBV2 to TRBJ1-2; 8 bases are a match to TRBD1. V lost 7 bases, J lost 4 bases, and 2 bases stayed unmatched. Germline V gene sequence: CDR1 SNHLY, CDR2 FYNNEI. This CDR3 is built from 12 residues. The CDR3 DNA follows: TGTGCCAGCAATACAGGGGGCTATGGCTACACCTTC. This translates into CASNTGGYGYTF.

CDR3 residues: CASSGTAMNTEAFF. CDR3 nucleotide sequence: TGCGCCAGCAGTGGGACAGCCATGAACACTGAAGCTTTCTTT. This sequence joins TRBV5-1 and TRBJ1-1; 7 bases match TRBD1. Germline trimming cut 5 bases from V and 0 bases from J; bases unmatched to any gene: 4. Germline CDR1 SGHRS, CDR2 YFSETQ. The CDR3 spans 14 residues.

This clone was detected only once. The same CDR3 is also encoded by other DNA sequences in this sample. The chain has TRBV2 and TRBJ1-5; TRBD1 agrees at 7 bases. After removal of 4 bases from V and 3 bases from J, the junction contained 3 bases not matched to a gene. Germline V CDR1 and CDR2: SNHLY, FYNNEI. This CDR3 has 14 residues. The CDR3 coding sequence is TGTGCCAGCAGTGGACAGGGTCCCAATCAGCCCCAGCATTTT. Translated, it gives CASSGQGPNQPQHF.

The chain employs TRBV19 and TRBJ2-1, with 11 positions matching TRBD1. This CDR3 spans 14 amino acids. From germline, CDR1 is LNHDA and CDR2 SQIVND (reference sequence). J gave up 15 bases and V 1 base, and 8 bases lay outside the gene matches. CDR3 in DNA: TGTGCCAGTAGTATAGGGACAGGGGGCGACGGCCTGTTCTTC. Protein sequence: CASSIGTGGDGLFF.

The V call is TRBV30, the J call TRBJ2-7; 7 positions match TRBD2. The germline V gene has CDR1 GTSNPN and CDR2 SVGIG (reference sequence). V gave up 0 bases and J gave up 6 bases; unmatched junction bases: 8. The CDR3 totals 14 residues. The CDR3 nucleotides read TGTGCCTGGAGTGTGGAGGGGAAGCGGGGCGAGCAGTACTTC. Translated: CAWSVEGKRGEQYF.

The chain is built from TRBV10-3 and TRBJ2-5; the match to TRBD2 covers 11 bases. The germline V gene encodes CDR1 ENHRY and CDR2 SYGVKD. The CDR3 length is 16 residues. Trimming removed 2 bases from V and 1 base from J; junction bases left unmatched: 3. The CDR3 reads CAISEVLAGGQETQYF. Here the CDR3 DNA reads TGTGCCATCAGTGAGGTCCTAGCGGGGGGCCAAGAGACCCAGTACTTC.

This sequence joins TRBV5-1 and TRBJ1-2, with no clear D. This CDR3 is 13 amino acids long. Germline V gene sequence: CDR1 SGHRS, CDR2 YFSETQ. V shed 4 bases and J shed 2 bases, with 9 bases lying between them. The CDR3 region is CASSAQSNYGYTF. The DNA of the CDR3 is TGCGCCAGCAGCGCACAGTCAAACTATGGCTACACCTTC.

V usage is TRBV11-2 and J usage is TRBJ1-2; TRBD1 agrees at 9 bases. Looked up from germline, CDR1 is SGHAT and CDR2 is FQNNGV. The CDR3 loop spans 14 amino acids. J gave up 5 bases and V 5 bases, and 6 bases lay outside the gene matches. The CDR3 region has the DNA TGTGCCAGCAGCATCGGGACAGGGATGTATGGCTACACCTTC. Amino acids: CASSIGTGMYGYTF.

The genes are TRBV9 and TRBJ1-2, with 8 positions matching TRBD1. Per germline, CDR1 SGDLS and CDR2 YYNGEE. The V gene end was trimmed by 3 bases and the J gene end by 6 bases; junction bases not matched to a gene: 4. The CDR3 has 13 amino acids. This CDR3 reads CASSAGQGHGYTF. The CDR3 DNA follows: TGTGCCAGCAGCGCCGGACAGGGCCATGGCTACACCTTC. Full variable domain (remainder filled in from reference TRBV9 and TRBJ1-2): DSGVTQTPKHLITATGQRVTLRCSPRSGDLSVYWYQQSLDQGLQFLIQYYNGEERAKGNILERFSAQQFPDLHSELNLSSLELGDSALYFCASSAGQGHGYTFGSGTRLTVV.